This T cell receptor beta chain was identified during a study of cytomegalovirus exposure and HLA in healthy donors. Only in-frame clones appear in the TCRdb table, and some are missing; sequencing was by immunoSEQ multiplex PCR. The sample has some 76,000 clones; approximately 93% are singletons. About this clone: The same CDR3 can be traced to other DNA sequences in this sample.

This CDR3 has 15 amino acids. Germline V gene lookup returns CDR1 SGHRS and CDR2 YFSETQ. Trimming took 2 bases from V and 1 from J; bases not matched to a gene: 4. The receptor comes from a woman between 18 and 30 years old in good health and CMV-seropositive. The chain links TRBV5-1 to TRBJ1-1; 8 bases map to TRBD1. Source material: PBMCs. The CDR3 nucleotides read TGCGCCAGCAGCTTCGGGACAGGTGAGAACACTGAAGCTTTCTTT. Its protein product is CASSFGTGENTEAFF.